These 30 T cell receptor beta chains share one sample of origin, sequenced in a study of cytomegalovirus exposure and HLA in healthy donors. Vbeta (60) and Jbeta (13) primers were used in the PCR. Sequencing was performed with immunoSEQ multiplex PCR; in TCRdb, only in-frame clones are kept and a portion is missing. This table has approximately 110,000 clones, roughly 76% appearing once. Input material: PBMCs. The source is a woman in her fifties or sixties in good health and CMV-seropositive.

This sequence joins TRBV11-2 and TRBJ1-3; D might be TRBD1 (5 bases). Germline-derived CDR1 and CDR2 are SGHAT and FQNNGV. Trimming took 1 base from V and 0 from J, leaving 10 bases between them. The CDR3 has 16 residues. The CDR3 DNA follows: TGTGCCAGCAGCTTAGTCCGGACACTCTCTGGAAACACCATATATTTT. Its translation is CASSLVRTLSGNTIYF.

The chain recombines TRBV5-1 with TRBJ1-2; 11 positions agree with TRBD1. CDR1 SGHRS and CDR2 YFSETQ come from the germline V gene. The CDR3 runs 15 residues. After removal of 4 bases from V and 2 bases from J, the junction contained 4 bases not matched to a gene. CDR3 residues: CASSPDRGPNYGYTF. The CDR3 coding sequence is TGCGCCAGCAGCCCGGACAGGGGGCCAAACTATGGCTACACCTTC.

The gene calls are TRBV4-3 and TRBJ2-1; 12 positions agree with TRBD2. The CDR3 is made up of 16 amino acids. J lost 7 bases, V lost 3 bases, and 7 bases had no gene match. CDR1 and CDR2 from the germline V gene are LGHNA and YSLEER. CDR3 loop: CASSHLSSGRANEQFF. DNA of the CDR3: TGCGCCAGCAGCCACCTCTCTAGCGGGAGGGCAAATGAGCAGTTCTTC.

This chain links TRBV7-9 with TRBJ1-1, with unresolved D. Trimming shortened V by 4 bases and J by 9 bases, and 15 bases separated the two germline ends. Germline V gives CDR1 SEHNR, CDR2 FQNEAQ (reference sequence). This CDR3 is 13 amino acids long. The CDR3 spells CASSSVAALKAFF. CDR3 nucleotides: TGTGCCAGCAGCTCTGTGGCGGCCCTGAAAGCTTTCTTT. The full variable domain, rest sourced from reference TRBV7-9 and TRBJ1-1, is DTGVSQNPRHKITKRGQNVTFRCDPISEHNRLYWYRQTLGQGPEFLTYFQNEAQLEKSRLLSDRFSAERPKGSFSTLEIQRTEQGDSAMYLCASSSVAALKAFFGQGTRLTVV.

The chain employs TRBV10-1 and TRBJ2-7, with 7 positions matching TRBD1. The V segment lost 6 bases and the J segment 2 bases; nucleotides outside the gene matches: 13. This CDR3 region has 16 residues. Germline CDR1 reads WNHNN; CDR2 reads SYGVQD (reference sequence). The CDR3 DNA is TGCGCCAGCAGAAGACCGTCCGGGACAGCACCCTACGAGCAGTACTTC. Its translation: CASRRPSGTAPYEQYF.

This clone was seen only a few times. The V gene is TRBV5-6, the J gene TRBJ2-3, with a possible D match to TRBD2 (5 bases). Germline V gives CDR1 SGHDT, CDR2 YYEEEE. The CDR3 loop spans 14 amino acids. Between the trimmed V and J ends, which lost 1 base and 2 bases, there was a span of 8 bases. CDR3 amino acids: CASSLRGNTDTQYF. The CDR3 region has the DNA TGTGCCAGCAGCTTGCGAGGGAACACAGATACGCAGTATTTT.

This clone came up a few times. The CDR3 protein is CAWSTRDSWIYGYTF. The CDR3 nucleotides are TGTGCCTGGAGTACAAGGGACAGTTGGATCTATGGCTACACCTTC. The chain employs TRBV30 and TRBJ1-2; TRBD1 matches 7 bases. The CDR3 sequence is 15 residues long. Germline-derived CDR1 and CDR2 are GTSNPN and SVGIG (reference sequence). The V gene end was trimmed by 2 bases and the J gene end by 4 bases; junction bases not matched to a gene: 10.

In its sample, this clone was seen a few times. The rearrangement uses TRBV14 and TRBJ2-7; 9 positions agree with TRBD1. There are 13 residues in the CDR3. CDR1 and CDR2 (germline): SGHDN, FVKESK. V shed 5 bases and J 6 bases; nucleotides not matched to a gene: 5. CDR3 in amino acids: CASSAGQGIEQYF. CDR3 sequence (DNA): TGTGCCAGCAGCGCGGGACAGGGAATCGAGCAGTACTTC.

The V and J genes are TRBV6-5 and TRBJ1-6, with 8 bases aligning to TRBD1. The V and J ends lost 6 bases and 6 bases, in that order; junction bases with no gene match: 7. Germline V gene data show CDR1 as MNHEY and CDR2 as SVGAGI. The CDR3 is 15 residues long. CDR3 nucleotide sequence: TGTGCCAGCAGCCTGACAGGGGAAGGTAATTCACCCCTCCACTTT. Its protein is CASSLTGEGNSPLHF.

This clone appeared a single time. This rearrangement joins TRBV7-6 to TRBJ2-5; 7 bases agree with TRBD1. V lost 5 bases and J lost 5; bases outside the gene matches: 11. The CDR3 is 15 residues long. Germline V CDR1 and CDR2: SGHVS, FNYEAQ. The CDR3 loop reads CASSLFGQAGETQYF. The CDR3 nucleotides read TGTGCCAGCAGCCTGTTCGGACAGGCAGGGGAGACCCAGTACTTC.

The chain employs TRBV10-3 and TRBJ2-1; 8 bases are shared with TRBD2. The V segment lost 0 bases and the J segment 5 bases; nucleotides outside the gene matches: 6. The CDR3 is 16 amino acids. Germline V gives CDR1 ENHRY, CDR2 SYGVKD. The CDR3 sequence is CAISESLTSGNNEQFF. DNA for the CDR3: TGTGCCATCAGTGAGTCTCTAACTAGCGGAAACAATGAGCAGTTCTTC.

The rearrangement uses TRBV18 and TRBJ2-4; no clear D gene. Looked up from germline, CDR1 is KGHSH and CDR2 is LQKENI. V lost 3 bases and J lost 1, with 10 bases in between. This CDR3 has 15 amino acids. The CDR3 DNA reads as TGTGCCAGCTCACCTACGCAGGTGGCCAAAAACATTCAGTACTTC. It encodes CASSPTQVAKNIQYF. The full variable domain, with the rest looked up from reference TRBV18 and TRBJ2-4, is NAGVMQNPRHLVRRRGQEARLRCSPMKGHSHVYWYRQLPEEGLKFMVYLQKENIIDESGMPKERFSAEFPKEGPSILRIQQVVRGDSAAYFCASSPTQVAKNIQYFGAGTRLSVL.

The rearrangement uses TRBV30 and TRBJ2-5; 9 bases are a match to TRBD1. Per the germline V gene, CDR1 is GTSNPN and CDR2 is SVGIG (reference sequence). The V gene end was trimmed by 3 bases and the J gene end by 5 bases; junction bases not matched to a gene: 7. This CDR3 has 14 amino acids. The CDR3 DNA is TGTGCCTGGAGCCGGGACAGGGTTTTGGAGACCCAGTACTTC. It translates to CAWSRDRVLETQYF.

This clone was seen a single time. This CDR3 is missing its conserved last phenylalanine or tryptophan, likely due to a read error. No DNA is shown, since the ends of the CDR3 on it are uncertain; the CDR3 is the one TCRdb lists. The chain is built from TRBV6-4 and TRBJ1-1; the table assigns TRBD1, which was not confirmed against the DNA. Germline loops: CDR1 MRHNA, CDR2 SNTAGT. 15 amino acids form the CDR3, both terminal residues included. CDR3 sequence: CASSDRAPGTTCWCL.

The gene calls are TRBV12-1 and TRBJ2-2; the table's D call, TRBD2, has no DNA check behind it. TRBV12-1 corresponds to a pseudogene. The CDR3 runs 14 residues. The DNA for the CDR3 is TGTGCCAGACCCGGGACTAGCAGGTCCGGGGAGCTGTTTTTT. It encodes CARPGTSRSGELFF.

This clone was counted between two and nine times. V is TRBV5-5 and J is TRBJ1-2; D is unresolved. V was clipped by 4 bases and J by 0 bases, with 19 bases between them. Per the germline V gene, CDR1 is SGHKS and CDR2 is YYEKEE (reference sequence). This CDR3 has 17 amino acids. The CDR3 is CASSLAGYGATNYGYTF. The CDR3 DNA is TGTGCCAGCAGCCTCGCAGGCTACGGTGCGACTAACTATGGCTACACCTTC.

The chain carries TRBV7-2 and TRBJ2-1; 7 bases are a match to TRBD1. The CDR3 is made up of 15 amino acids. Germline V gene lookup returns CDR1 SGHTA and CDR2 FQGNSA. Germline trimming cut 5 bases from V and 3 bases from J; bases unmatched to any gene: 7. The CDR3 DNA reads TGTGCCAGCAGCCGGGACAGTTCCTACTACAATGAGCAGTTCTTC. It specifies CASSRDSSYYNEQFF.

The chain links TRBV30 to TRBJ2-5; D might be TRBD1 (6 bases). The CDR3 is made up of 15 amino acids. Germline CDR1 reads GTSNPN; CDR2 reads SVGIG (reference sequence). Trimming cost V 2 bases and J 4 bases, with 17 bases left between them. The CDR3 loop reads CAWSSLVGARETQYF. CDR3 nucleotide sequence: TGTGCCTGGAGTTCGTTGGTGGGGGCGCGAGAGACCCAGTACTTC.

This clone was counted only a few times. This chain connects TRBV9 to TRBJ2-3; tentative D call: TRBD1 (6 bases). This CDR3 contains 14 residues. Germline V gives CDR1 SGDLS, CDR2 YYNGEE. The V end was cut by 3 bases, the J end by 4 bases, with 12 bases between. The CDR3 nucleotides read TGTGCCAGCAGCGGGGGGCAGGGTGCAGATACGCAGTATTTT. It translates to CASSGGQGADTQYF.

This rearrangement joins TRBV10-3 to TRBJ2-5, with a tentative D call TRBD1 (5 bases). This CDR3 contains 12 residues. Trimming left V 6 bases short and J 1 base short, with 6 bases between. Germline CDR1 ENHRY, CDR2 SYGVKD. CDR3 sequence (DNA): TGTGCCATCAGCAGGGTCCAAGAGACCCAGTACTTC. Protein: CAISRVQETQYF.

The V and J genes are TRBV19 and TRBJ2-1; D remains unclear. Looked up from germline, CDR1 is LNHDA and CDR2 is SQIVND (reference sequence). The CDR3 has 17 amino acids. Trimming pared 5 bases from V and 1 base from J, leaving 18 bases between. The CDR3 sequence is CASSSYPRVESYNEQFF. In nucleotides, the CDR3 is TGTGCCAGTAGTTCCTACCCCCGGGTTGAATCCTACAATGAGCAGTTCTTC. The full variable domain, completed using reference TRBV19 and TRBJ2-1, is DGGITQSPKYLFRKEGQNVTLSCEQNLNHDAMYWYRQDPGQGLRLIYYSQIVNDFQKGDIAEGYSVSREKKESFPLTVTSAQKNPTAFYLCASSSYPRVESYNEQFFGPGTRLTVL.

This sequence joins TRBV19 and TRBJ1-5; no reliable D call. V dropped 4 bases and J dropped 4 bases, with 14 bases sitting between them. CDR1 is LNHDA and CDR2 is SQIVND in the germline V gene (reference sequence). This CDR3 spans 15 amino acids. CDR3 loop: CASSKTDLRNQPQHF. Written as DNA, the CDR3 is TGTGCCAGTAGTAAAACAGATCTCAGGAATCAGCCCCAGCATTTT. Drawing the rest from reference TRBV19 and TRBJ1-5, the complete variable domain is DGGITQSPKYLFRKEGQNVTLSCEQNLNHDAMYWYRQDPGQGLRLIYYSQIVNDFQKGDIAEGYSVSREKKESFPLTVTSAQKNPTAFYLCASSKTDLRNQPQHFGDGTRLSIL.

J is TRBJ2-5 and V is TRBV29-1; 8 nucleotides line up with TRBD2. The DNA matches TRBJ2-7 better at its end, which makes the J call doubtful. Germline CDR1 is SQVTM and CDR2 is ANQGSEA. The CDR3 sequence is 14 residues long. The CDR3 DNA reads TGCAGCGCCTCGGATCCCGGGACTAGCTACGAGCAGTACTTC. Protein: CSASDPGTSYEQYF.

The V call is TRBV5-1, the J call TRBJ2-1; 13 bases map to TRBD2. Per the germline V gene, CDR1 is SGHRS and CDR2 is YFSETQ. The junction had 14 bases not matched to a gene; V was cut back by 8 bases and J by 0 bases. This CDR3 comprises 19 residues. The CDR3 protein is CASRPRLAGGPLSYNEQFF. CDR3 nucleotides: TGCGCCAGTCGCCCTCGACTAGCGGGGGGTCCCCTCTCCTACAATGAGCAGTTCTTC.

The CDR3 loop is CAGTWGQAYGYTF. The CDR3 nucleotides are TGTGCCGGCACCTGGGGGCAAGCCTATGGCTACACCTTC. The chain uses TRBV2 and TRBJ1-2; D might be TRBD1 (6 bases). The CDR3 has 13 amino acids. Germline loops: CDR1 SNHLY, CDR2 FYNNEI. Trimming took off 11 bases at V and 4 bases at J, with 17 bases between the two ends.

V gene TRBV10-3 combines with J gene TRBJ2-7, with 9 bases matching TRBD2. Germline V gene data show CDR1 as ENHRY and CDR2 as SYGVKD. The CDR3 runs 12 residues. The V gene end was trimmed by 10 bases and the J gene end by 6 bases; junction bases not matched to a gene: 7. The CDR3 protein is CATAGGPGEQYF. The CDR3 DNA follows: TGTGCCACGGCGGGGGGGCCCGGCGAGCAGTACTTC.

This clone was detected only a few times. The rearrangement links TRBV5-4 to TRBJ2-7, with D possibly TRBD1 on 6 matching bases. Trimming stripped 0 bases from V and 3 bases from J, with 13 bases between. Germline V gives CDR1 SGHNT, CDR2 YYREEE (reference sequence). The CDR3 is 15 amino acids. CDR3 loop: CASSLDPGAIYEQYF. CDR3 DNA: TGTGCCAGCAGCTTGGATCCAGGGGCCATCTACGAGCAGTACTTC.

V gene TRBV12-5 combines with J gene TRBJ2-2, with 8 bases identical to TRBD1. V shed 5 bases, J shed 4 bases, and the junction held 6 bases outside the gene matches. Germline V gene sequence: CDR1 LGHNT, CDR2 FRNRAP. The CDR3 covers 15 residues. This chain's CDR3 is CASGVQGAATGELFF. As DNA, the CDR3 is TGTGCTAGTGGTGTCCAGGGGGCGGCCACCGGGGAGCTGTTTTTT. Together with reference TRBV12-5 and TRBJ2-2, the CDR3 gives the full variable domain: DARVTQTPRHKVTEMGQEVTMRCQPILGHNTVFWYRQTMMQGLELLAYFRNRAPLDDSGMPKDRFSAEMPDATLATLKIQPSEPRDSAVYFCASGVQGAATGELFFGEGSRLTVL.

Here the CDR3 DNA reads TGTGCCAGCAGCTTGACCAGCGGGAGGGCAGATACGCAGTATTTT. Encoded protein: CASSLTSGRADTQYF. V gene TRBV5-4 combines with J gene TRBJ2-3; 10 nucleotides align to TRBD2. Germline V lookup: CDR1 SGHNT, CDR2 YYREEE (reference sequence). The CDR3 is 15 amino acids. J was trimmed by 4 bases and V by 1 base; bases with no gene match: 3.

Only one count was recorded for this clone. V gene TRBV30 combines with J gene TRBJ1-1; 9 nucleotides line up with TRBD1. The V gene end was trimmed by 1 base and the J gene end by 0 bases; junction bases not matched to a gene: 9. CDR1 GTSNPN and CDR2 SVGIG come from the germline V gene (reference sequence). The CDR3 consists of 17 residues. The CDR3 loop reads CAWSAGTGRGMNTEAFF. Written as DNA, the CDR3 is TGTGCCTGGAGTGCCGGGACAGGGAGGGGGATGAACACTGAAGCTTTCTTT.